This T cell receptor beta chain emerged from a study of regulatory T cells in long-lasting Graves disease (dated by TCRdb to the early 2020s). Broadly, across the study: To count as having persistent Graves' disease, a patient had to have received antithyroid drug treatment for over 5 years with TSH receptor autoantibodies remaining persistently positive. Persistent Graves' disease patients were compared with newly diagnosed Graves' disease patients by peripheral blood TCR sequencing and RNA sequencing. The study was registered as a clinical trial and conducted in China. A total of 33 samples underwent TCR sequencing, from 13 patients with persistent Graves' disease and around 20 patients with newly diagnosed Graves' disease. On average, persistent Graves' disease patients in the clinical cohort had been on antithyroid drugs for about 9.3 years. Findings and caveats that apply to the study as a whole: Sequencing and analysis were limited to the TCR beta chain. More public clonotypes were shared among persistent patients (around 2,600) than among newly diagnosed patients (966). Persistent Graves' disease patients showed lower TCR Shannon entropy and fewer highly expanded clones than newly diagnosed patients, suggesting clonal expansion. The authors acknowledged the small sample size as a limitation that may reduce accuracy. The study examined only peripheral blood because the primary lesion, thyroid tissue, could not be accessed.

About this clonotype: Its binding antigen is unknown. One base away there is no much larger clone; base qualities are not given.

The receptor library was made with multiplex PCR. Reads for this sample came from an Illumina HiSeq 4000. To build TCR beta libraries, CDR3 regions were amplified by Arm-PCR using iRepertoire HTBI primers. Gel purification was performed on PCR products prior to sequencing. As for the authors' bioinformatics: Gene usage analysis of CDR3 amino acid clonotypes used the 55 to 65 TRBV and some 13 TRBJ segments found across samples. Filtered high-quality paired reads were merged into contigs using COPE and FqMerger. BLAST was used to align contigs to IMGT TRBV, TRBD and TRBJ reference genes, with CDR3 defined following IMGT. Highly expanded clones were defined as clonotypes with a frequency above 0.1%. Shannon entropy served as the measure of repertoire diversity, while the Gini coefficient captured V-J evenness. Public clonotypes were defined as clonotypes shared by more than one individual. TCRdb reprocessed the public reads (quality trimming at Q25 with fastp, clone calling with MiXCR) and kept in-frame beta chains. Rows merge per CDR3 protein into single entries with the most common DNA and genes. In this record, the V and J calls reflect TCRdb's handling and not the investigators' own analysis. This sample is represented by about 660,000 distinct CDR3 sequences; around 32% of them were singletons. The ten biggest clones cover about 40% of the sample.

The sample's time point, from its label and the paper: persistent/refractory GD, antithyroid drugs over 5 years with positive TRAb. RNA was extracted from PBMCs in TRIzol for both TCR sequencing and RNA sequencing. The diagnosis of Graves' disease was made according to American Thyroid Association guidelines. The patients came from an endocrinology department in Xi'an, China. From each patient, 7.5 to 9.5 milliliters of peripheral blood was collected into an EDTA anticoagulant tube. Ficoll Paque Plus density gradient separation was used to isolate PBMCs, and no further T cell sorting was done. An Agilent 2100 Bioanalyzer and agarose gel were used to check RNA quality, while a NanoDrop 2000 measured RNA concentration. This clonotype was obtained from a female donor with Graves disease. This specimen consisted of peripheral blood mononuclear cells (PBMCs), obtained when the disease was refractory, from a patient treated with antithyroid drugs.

DNA sequence: TGTGCCACCAGTGATAATTGGGGAACTGAAGCTTTCTTT. This codes for CATSDNWGTEAFF. The chain couples TRBV24-1 to TRBJ1-1; the D gene is unclear. A distance of 9 bases separates the germline ends of V and J, which lose 3 bases and 5 bases respectively. CDR1 KGHDR and CDR2 SFDVKD are derived from the germline V gene. The CDR3 goes from the cysteine to the phenylalanine over 13 residues. Of all the DNA, just the CDR3 is kept, 39 bases in frame from base 1.